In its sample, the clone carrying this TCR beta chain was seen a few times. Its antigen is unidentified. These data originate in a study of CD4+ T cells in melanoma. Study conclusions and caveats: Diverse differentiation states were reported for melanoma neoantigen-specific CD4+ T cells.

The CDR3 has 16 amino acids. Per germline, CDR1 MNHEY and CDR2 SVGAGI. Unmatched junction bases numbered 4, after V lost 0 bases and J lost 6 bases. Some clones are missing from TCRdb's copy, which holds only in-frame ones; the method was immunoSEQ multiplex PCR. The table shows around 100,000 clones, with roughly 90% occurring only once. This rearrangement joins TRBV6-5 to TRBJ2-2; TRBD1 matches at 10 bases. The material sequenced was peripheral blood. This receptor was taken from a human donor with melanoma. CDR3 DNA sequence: TGTGCCAGCAGTTACTCGCGGACAGGGGGTTCCGGGGAGCTGTTTTTT. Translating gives CASSYSRTGGSGELFF.